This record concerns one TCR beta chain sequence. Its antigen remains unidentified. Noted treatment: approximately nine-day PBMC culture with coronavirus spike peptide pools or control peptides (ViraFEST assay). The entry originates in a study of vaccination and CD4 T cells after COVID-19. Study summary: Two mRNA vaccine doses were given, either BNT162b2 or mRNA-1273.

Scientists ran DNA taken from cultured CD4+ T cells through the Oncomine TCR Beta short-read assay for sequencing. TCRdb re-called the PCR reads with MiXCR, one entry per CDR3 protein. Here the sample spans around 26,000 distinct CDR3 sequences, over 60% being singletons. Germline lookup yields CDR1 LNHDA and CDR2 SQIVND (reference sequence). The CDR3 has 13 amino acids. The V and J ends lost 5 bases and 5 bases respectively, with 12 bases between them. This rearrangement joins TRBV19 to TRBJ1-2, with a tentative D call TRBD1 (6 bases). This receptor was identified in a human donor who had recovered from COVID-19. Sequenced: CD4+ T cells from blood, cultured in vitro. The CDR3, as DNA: TGTGCCAGTAGTCTCTGGGGGCCGTATGGCTACACCTTC. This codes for CASSLWGPYGYTF.